This T cell receptor beta chain was sequenced for a study of response to subunit inactivated influenza vaccine. Overall study results and limits: The study's authors posited that every seasonal influenza vaccination enlists few new T cells.

This clonotype was detected ten times or more. What it binds is unknown. V lost 1 base and J 1 base, leaving 10 bases between the germline ends. Germline loops: CDR1 SEHNR, CDR2 FQNEAQ (reference sequence). The length of the CDR3 is 15 residues. MiXCR was run by TCRdb on the RT-PCR reads, yielding one entry per CDR3 protein. The sample lists 550,000 to 800,000 distinct CDR3 sequences; around 13% were seen once. The sequence was collected from a middle-aged man who received an inactivated influenza vaccine. Sequenced here: PBMCs from blood, sampled roughly 15 days before vaccination. The V and J genes are TRBV7-9 and TRBJ1-1; no firm D call. The CDR3 protein is CASSLVAGGNTEAFF. CDR3 DNA: TGTGCCAGCAGCTTAGTCGCAGGAGGGAACACTGAAGCTTTCTTT.